The 5 T cell receptor beta chains reported below all come from one sample, sequenced in a study of long-term antiretroviral therapy in people with HIV (dated 2022 in TCRdb). Sequencing of the TRB variable region was done with the immunoSEQ hsTCRB v3.0 assay at survey level resolution. The table comes from immuneACCESS by way of TCRdb, which keeps in-frame sequences with V and J called. Part of the clones is missing from these tables; in studies checked, under half for an unresolved V gene and the rest for unknown reasons. The sample table shows tens of thousands of clones, and more than 75% are seen once. Of the sample, approximately 5% is held by the ten largest clones. The source material was unsorted PBMCs, sampled 0.1 years before starting antiretroviral therapy. These TCRs come from a woman in her forties or fifties with HIV.

The V call is TRBV6-6, the J call TRBJ1-2, with D possibly TRBD1 on 6 matching bases. CDR3 length: 11 amino acids. Germline loops: CDR1 MNHNY, CDR2 SVGAGI (reference sequence). V lost 8 bases and J lost 8, with 12 bases in between. The CDR3 reads CASGSQGGYTF. The CDR3 region has the DNA TGTGCCAGCGGTTCTCAGGGGGGCTACACCTTC.

This clone occurred once. The chain links TRBV5-5 to TRBJ2-5; D may be TRBD2 (6 bases). The germline V gene encodes CDR1 SGHKS and CDR2 YYEKEE (reference sequence). There are 14 residues in the CDR3. V was trimmed by 0 bases and J by 1 base, leaving 7 bases between them. CDR3 in DNA: TGTGCCAGCAGCTTGGTGGGGGGCCAAGAGACCCAGTACTTC. Translation: CASSLVGGQETQYF.

CDR3 amino acids: CAIGTGDYYGYTF. CDR3 DNA sequence: TGTGCCATAGGGACAGGGGATTACTATGGCTACACCTTC. The chain is built from TRBV10-3 and TRBJ1-2, with TRBD1 matching 10 bases. The CDR3 is 13 amino acids. With V trimmed by 9 bases and J by 3 bases, 4 bases remained unmatched. CDR1 is ENHRY, CDR2 SYGVKD, per germline.

This clone was found a few times. The rearrangement uses TRBV2 and TRBJ1-5; D is uncertain. Trimming pared 6 bases from V and 4 bases from J, leaving 13 bases between. This CDR3 has 14 residues. Per germline, CDR1 SNHLY and CDR2 FYNNEI. The CDR3 sequence: CASSDGNPNQPQHF. The CDR3 DNA reads as TGTGCCAGCAGCGACGGCAATCCAAATCAGCCCCAGCATTTT. Using reference TRBV2 and TRBJ1-5 for the parts outside the CDR3, the full variable domain is EPEVTQTPSHQVTQMGQEVILRCVPISNHLYFYWYRQILGQKVEFLVSFYNNEISEKSEIFDDQFSVERPDGSNFTLKIRSTKLEDSAMYFCASSDGNPNQPQHFGDGTRLSIL.

The chain couples TRBV6-6 to TRBJ1-1; weak D call: TRBD1 (6 bases). Germline lookup yields CDR1 MNHNY and CDR2 SVGAGI (reference sequence). The ends were cut back, 0 bases at V and 5 bases at J, with 7 bases in the middle. CDR3 length: 13 amino acids. The CDR3 nucleotides read TGTGCCAGCAGTTACTCGAGGGGGACTGAAGCTTTCTTT. It translates to CASSYSRGTEAFF.